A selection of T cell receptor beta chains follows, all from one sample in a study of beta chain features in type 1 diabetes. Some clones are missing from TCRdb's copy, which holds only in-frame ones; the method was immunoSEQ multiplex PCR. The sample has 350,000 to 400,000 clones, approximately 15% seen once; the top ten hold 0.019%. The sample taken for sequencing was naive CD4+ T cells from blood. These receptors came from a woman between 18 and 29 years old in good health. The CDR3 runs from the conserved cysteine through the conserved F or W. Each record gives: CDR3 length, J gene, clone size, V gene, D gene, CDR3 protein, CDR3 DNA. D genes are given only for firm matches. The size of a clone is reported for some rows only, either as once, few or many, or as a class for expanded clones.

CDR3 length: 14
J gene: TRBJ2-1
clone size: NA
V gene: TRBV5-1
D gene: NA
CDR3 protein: CASSPGHSRNEQFF
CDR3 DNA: TGCGCCAGCAGCCCGGGACACTCTAGGAATGAGCAGTTCTTC

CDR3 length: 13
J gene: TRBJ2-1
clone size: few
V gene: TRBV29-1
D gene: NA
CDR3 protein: CSVEDQEGNEQFF
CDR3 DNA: TGCAGCGTTGAAGATCAGGAGGGTAATGAGCAGTTCTTC

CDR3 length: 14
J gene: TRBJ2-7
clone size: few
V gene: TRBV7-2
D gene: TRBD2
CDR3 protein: CASTASGRRSEQYF
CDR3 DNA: TGTGCCAGCACCGCTAGCGGGAGGAGGAGCGAGCAGTACTTC

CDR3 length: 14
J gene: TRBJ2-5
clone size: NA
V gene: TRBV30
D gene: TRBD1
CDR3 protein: CAWSRTGARETQYF
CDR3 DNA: TGTGCCTGGAGTCGAACAGGGGCACGGGAGACCCAGTACTTC

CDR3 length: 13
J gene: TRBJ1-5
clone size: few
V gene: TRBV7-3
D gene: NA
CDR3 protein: CASSLQGNQPQHF
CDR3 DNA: TGTGCCAGCAGCTTACAGGGCAATCAGCCCCAGCATTTT

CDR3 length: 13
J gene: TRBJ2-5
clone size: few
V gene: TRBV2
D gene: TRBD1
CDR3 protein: CASGGQVQETQYF
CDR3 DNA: TGTGCCAGCGGTGGACAGGTCCAAGAGACCCAGTACTTC

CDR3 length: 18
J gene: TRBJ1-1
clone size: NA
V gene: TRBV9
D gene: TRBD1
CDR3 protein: CASSAAGTGVLRNTEAFF
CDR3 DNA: TGTGCCAGCAGCGCAGCAGGGACAGGGGTGTTGAGGAACACTGAAGCTTTCTTT

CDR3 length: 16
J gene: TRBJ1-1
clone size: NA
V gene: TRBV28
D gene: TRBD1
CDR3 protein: CASSPTTGAVYTEAFF
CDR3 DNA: TGTGCCAGCAGTCCCACGACAGGGGCTGTCTACACTGAAGCTTTCTTT

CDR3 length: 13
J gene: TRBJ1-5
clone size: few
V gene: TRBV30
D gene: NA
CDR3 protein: CAWRGQSNQPQHF
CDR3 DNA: TGTGCCTGGAGGGGGCAGAGCAATCAGCCCCAGCATTTT

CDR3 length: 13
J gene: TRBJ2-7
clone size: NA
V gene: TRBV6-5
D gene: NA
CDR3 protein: CASSRFSRYEQYF
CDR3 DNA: TGTGCCAGCAGCCGATTTAGCCGTTACGAGCAGTACTTC

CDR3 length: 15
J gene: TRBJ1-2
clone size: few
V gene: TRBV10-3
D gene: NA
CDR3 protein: CAISEGRRLFYGYTF
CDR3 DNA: TGTGCCATCAGTGAGGGGCGAAGACTATTCTATGGCTACACCTTC

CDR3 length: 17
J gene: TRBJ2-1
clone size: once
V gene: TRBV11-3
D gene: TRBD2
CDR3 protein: CASSLDGRSAGGYEQFF
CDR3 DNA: TGTGCCAGCAGCTTAGATGGCCGGTCAGCGGGAGGCTATGAGCAGTTCTTC

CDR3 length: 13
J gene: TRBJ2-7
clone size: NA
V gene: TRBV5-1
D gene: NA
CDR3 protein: CASSLDVLYEQYF
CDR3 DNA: TGCGCCAGCAGCTTGGATGTCCTCTACGAGCAGTACTTC

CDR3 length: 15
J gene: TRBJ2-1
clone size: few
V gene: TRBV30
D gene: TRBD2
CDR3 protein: CAWSRITSAYNEQFF
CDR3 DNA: TGTGCCTGGAGTAGAATTACTAGCGCTTACAATGAGCAGTTCTTC

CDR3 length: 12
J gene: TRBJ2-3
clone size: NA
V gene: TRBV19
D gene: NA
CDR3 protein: CASSGRLDTQYF
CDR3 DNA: TGTGCCAGTAGCGGGAGATTGGATACGCAGTATTTT

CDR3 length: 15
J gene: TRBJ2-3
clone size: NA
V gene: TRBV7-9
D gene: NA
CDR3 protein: CASRGRPPYTDTQYF
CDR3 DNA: TGTGCCAGCAGGGGCCGGCCCCCTTACACAGATACGCAGTATTTT

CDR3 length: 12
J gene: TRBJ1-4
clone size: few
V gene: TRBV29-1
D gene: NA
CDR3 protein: CSAGLRGEKLFF
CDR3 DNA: TGCAGCGCGGGACTAAGGGGGGAAAAACTGTTTTTT

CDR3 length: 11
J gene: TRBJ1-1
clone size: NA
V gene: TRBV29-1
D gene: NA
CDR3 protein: CSVILYLEAFF
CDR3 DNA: TGCAGCGTCATACTCTACCTTGAAGCTTTCTTT

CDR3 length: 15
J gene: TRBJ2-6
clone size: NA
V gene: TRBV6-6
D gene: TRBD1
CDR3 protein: CASSEGTAGANVLTF
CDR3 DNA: TGTGCCAGCAGTGAGGGGACAGCTGGGGCCAACGTCCTGACTTTC

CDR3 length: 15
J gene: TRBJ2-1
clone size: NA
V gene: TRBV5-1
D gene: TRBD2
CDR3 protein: CASSVRLAGGNEQFF
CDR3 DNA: TGCGCCAGCAGCGTGAGACTAGCGGGAGGGAATGAGCAGTTCTTC

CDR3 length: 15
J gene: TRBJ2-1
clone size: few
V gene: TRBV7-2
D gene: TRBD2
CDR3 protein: CASCPRGLAGNEQFF
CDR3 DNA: TGTGCCAGCTGCCCACGGGGACTAGCGGGAAATGAGCAGTTCTTC

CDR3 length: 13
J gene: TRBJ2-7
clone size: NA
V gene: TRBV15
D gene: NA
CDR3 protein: CATSRPPTYEQYF
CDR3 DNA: TGTGCCACCAGCAGACCCCCCACCTACGAGCAGTACTTC

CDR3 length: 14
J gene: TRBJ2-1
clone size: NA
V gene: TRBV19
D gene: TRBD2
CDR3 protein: CASTRPGLVYEQFF
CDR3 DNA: TGTGCCAGTACTAGACCGGGACTAGTCTATGAGCAGTTCTTC

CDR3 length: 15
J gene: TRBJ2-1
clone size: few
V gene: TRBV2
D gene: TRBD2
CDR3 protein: CASSAPGTSGDEQFF
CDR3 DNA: TGTGCCAGCAGCGCTCCCGGGACTAGCGGCGATGAGCAGTTCTTC

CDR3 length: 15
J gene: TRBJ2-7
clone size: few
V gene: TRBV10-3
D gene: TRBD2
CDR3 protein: CAISESSSGTGEQYF
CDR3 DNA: TGTGCCATCAGTGAGTCGTCTAGCGGGACTGGCGAGCAGTACTTC

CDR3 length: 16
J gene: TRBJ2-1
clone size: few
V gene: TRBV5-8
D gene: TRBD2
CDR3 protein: CASSSSGTSVPNEQFF
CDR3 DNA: TGTGCCAGCAGCTCCTCCGGGACTAGCGTACCCAATGAGCAGTTCTTC

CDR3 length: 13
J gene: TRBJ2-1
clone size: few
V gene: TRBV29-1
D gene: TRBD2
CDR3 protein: CSTSGRAYNEQFF
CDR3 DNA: TGCAGCACTAGCGGGAGGGCCTACAATGAGCAGTTCTTC

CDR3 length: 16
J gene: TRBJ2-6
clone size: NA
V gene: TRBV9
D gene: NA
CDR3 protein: CASSVGAFSGANVLTF
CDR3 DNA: TGTGCCAGCAGCGTAGGGGCTTTTTCTGGGGCCAACGTCCTGACTTTC

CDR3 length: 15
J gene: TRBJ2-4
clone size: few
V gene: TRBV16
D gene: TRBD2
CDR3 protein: CASSQFAGGENIQYF
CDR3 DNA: TGTGCCAGCAGCCAATTCGCGGGGGGAGAAAACATTCAGTACTTC

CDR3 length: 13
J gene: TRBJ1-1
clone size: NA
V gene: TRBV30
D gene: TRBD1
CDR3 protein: CAWSGQGATSAFF
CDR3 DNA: TGTGCCTGGAGTGGACAGGGGGCTACGTCAGCTTTCTTT

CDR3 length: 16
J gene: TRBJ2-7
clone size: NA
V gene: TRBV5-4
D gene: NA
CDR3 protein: CASSLAGAGVDYEQYF
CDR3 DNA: TGTGCCAGCAGCTTGGCCGGGGCAGGGGTCGACTACGAGCAGTACTTC